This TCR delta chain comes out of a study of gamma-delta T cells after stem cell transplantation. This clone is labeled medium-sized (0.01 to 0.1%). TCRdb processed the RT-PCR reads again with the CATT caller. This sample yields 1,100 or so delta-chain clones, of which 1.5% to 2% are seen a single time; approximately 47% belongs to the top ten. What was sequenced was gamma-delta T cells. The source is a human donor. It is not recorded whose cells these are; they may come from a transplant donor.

CDR3 in amino acids: CACDTVTGVLGTDTDKLIF. DNA of the CDR3: TGTGCCTGTGACACGGTGACAGGGGTACTGGGGACCGACACCGATAAACTCATCTTT. The chain is built from TRDV2 and TRDJ1; 7 positions agree with TRDD3. The V gene end was trimmed by 1 base and the J gene end by 0 bases; junction bases not matched to a gene: 16. Germline assignment: CDR1 GEAIGNYY and CDR2 EKD. The CDR3 has 19 residues.